These 26 T cell receptor beta chains share one sample of origin, sequenced in a study of regulatory T cells in long-lasting Graves disease. Indicated time point: newly diagnosed GD, antithyroid drugs for less than 3 months. RNA from PBMCs was the source of the TCR library. Combining iRepertoire HTBI primers with Arm-PCR of CDR3 regions, the authors built TCR beta libraries. TCRdb re-called the multiplex PCR reads through MiXCR, storing one row per CDR3 protein. Of 440,000 or so distinct CDR3 sequences in the sample, approximately 15% are singletons; the top ten hold 16%. In addition, the sample was reused for a study of T cells in Graves' hyperthyroidism and ophthalmopathy.

This material consisted of peripheral blood mononuclear cells (PBMCs), taken at new diagnosis, from a patient treated with antithyroid drugs. The receptors derive from a woman aged 30 to 39 with Graves disease.

The chain has TRBV12-3 or TRBV12-4 and TRBJ2-2; 14 bases fit TRBD2. Trimming removed 0 bases from V and 4 bases from J; junction bases left unmatched: 4. The CDR3 extends over 18 amino acids. This CDR3 is CASSLAGLAGGGTGELFF. CDR3 sequence (DNA): TGTGCCAGCAGTTTAGCAGGACTAGCGGGAGGTGGCACCGGGGAGCTGTTTTTT.

The sample holds many counts of this clonotype. The chain couples TRBV19 to TRBJ1-1, with D perhaps matching TRBD1 (6 bases). V was trimmed by 8 bases and J by 1 base, leaving 11 bases between them. Germline-derived CDR1 and CDR2 are LNHDA and SQIVND (reference sequence). The CDR3 length is 13 residues. The CDR3 coding sequence is TGTGCCAGTGCCCTAGGGGGGAACACTGAAGCTTTCTTT. It encodes CASALGGNTEAFF.

This clonotype was detected ten times or more. Here the CDR3 reads CASSRRLAFPETQYF. DNA for the CDR3: TGTGCCAGCAGCCGAAGGCTAGCGTTCCCGGAGACCCAGTACTTC. V gene TRBV13 combines with J gene TRBJ2-5, with D tentatively TRBD2 (6 bases). V was trimmed by 5 bases and J by 5 bases, leaving 18 bases between them. The CDR3 totals 15 residues. Germline-derived CDR1 and CDR2 are PRHDT and FYEKMQ (reference sequence). Based on the CDR3 plus reference TRBV13 and TRBJ2-5, the full variable domain is AAGVIQSPRHLIKEKRETATLKCYPIPRHDTVYWYQQGPGQDPQFLISFYEKMQSDKGSIPDRFSAQQFSDYHSELNMSSLELGDSALYFCASSRRLAFPETQYFGPGTRLLVL.

As regards this clonotype: It may be a read error: a sequence one base away is much more abundant. The chain joins TRBV24-1 to TRBJ2-3; D not certain. The J call could be wrong; TRBJ2-1 is a better fit for the DNA end. Looked up from germline, CDR1 is KGHDR and CDR2 is SFDVKD. The CDR3 is 12 amino acids. The CDR3 DNA reads as TGTGCCACCAGTGGCAGAACCTACGAGCAGTTCTTC. As protein: CATSGRTYEQFF.

This clonotype was detected ten times or more. A read error may be the cause here, since a much bigger clone is one base away. The V gene is TRBV5-6, the J gene TRBJ1-1; the D is unclear. V dropped 4 bases and J dropped 1 base, with 8 bases sitting between them. The length of the CDR3 is 13 residues. Germline V gene sequence: CDR1 SGHDT, CDR2 YYEEEE. This CDR3 is CASSHTSNTEAFF. The CDR3, as DNA: TGTGCCAGCAGCCACACATCGAACACTGAAGCTTTCTTT.

This clonotype was picked up many times. The rearrangement uses TRBV12-3 or TRBV12-4 and TRBJ2-5; possible D gene TRBD2, 6 bases. The V gene lost 6 bases and the J gene lost 1 base, with 12 bases spanning the gap. The CDR3 spans 14 residues. The CDR3 loop reads CASRQQGGQETQYF. The CDR3 region has the DNA TGTGCCAGCAGACAGCAGGGAGGCCAAGAGACCCAGTACTTC.

This clonotype was recorded a few times. The chain is built from TRBV20-1 and TRBJ2-5; D not certain. Germline values: CDR1 DFQATT, CDR2 SNEGSKA (reference sequence). Trimming took off 0 bases at V and 6 bases at J, with 11 bases between the two ends. The CDR3 runs 13 residues. Here the CDR3 reads CSARDILRKTQYF. DNA for the CDR3: TGCAGTGCTAGAGATATTTTGCGGAAGACCCAGTACTTC.

The table lists this clonotype with many counts. This sequence joins TRBV2 and TRBJ2-3, with TRBD2 matching 10 bases. V lost 3 bases and J lost 4; bases outside the gene matches: 4. The CDR3 extends over 15 amino acids. Looked up from germline, CDR1 is SNHLY and CDR2 is FYNNEI. This chain's CDR3 is CASSESSGSSDTQYF. In DNA, the CDR3 is TGTGCCAGCAGTGAGTCTAGCGGGAGTTCAGATACGCAGTATTTT.

This clonotype was observed at least ten times. The chain couples TRBV30 to TRBJ2-7; 7 nucleotides line up with TRBD2. CDR1 is GTSNPN, CDR2 SVGIG, per germline (reference sequence). The CDR3 has 14 residues. V lost 4 bases, J lost 1 base, and 7 bases stayed unmatched. In DNA, the CDR3 is TGTGCCTGGAAAATGCGGGGGATTTCCTACGAGCAGTACTTC. Encoded protein: CAWKMRGISYEQYF.

Many counts were recorded for this clonotype. The chain uses TRBV7-9 and TRBJ2-4; tentative D call: TRBD2 (6 bases). Between the trimmed V and J ends, which lost 5 bases and 8 bases, there was a span of 16 bases. Germline lookup yields CDR1 SEHNR and CDR2 FQNEAQ (reference sequence). CDR3 length equals 14 residues. The CDR3 nucleotides are TGTGCCAGCAGCGCCTACGGGAGAAACGACATTCAGTACTTC. It codes for CASSAYGRNDIQYF.

This clonotype was seen at least ten times. This chain uses TRBV9 with TRBJ1-5; the D gene is possibly TRBD1 (5 bases). The CDR3 runs 14 residues. From germline, CDR1 is SGDLS and CDR2 YYNGEE. The V and J ends lost 5 bases and 4 bases respectively, with 13 bases between them. The CDR3 bases are TGTGCCAGCAGTGTGAGTGGGGGTAATCAGCCCCAGCATTTT. It translates to CASSVSGGNQPQHF.

Many counts were recorded for this clonotype. This chain links TRBV20-1 with TRBJ2-7; 9 positions match TRBD2. This CDR3 comprises 16 residues. Trimming removed 0 bases from V and 2 bases from J; junction bases left unmatched: 8. The germline V gene has CDR1 DFQATT and CDR2 SNEGSKA (reference sequence). The chain's CDR3 is CSARDRAGGLAYEQYF. The DNA for the CDR3 is TGCAGTGCTAGAGATCGGGCGGGAGGGCTAGCCTACGAGCAGTACTTC.

This clonotype occurred many times. The chain joins TRBV3-1 to TRBJ2-7, with TRBD2 matching over 8 bases. The CDR3 has 15 amino acids. The V gene's germline CDR1 is LGHDT and CDR2 YNNKEL (reference sequence). V dropped 1 base and J dropped 2; count of bases not matched to a gene: 4. As DNA, the CDR3 is TGTGCCAGCAGCCAAGCTGGCGGGGGGACCTACGAGCAGTACTTC. Its protein is CASSQAGGGTYEQYF.

This clonotype was observed many times. A read error may produce the germline difference seen at one junction end. The chain has TRBV5-1 and TRBJ2-5; D not resolved. This CDR3 has 12 amino acids. CDR1 and CDR2 (germline): SGHRS, YFSETQ. The CDR3 reads CASSLGKETQYF. The CDR3 DNA reads as TGTGCCAGCAGCTTAGGAAAAGAGACCCAGTACTTC.

This clonotype was detected many times. The chain recombines TRBV6-1 with TRBJ2-1, with 7 bases matching TRBD1. The V gene's germline CDR1 is MNHNS and CDR2 SASEGT. The CDR3 is 14 residues long. V was pared by 6 bases and J by 6 bases, with 8 bases of the junction left unmatched. The CDR3 nucleotides read TGTGCCAGCAGGGCAAGGGGGCGCAGCAATGAGCAGTTCTTC. Protein product: CASRARGRSNEQFF.

This clonotype was seen a handful of times. The chain couples TRBV9 to TRBJ2-7, with 11 bases that match TRBD2. CDR1 is SGDLS, CDR2 YYNGEE, per germline. The V and J ends lost 7 bases and 3 bases, in that order; junction bases with no gene match: 18. The CDR3 spans 18 residues. CDR3 sequence reads: CASLLTSGTAYGDYEQYF. The CDR3 DNA is TGTGCCAGCCTCTTGACTAGCGGGACGGCCTACGGGGACTACGAGCAGTACTTC.

This clonotype was counted between two and nine times. The chain carries TRBV4-1 and TRBJ1-1; D is possibly TRBD1 (5 bases). CDR3 length equals 14 residues. Trimming left V 10 bases short and J 4 bases short, with 19 bases between. From germline, CDR1 is MGHRA and CDR2 YSYEKL. The CDR3 bases are TGCGCCACCGGGGCCGGGGCGCAAGGCACTGAAGCTTTCTTT. The encoded protein is CATGAGAQGTEAFF.

This clonotype was detected many times. V is TRBV28 and J is TRBJ2-5; 10 bases line up with TRBD1. Germline CDR1 reads MDHEN; CDR2 reads SYDVKM. The ends lost 3 bases at V and 5 bases at J; junction bases unmatched: 9. CDR3 length: 16 residues. The CDR3 nucleotides are TGTGCCAGCAGTTTTTGGACAGGGGGTGAACGGGAGACCCAGTACTTC. Translated: CASSFWTGGERETQYF.

For this clonotype: A read error is likely, as this CDR3 ends without the conserved phenylalanine or tryptophan. J is TRBJ1-1 and V is TRBV14, with TRBD1 matching over 7 bases. The germline CDR1 and CDR2 sequences are SGHDN and FVKESK. This CDR3 is 13 amino acids long. V gave up 5 bases and J gave up 4 bases; unmatched junction bases: 4. The chain's CDR3 is CASSEQGRTEAFV. The CDR3 DNA follows: TGTGCCAGCAGCGAACAGGGGCGCACTGAAGCTTTCGTT.

This clonotype was observed a handful of times. The chain couples TRBV5-1 to TRBJ1-4; 8 bases agree with TRBD1. The junction had 16 bases not matched to a gene; V was cut back by 5 bases and J by 10 bases. Per the germline V gene, CDR1 is SGHRS and CDR2 is YFSETQ. The CDR3 totals 16 residues. For the CDR3, the DNA is TGCGCCAGCAGGGGGACCTCACAGGGGGTTGTCGGAAAACTGTTTTTT. Amino acid sequence: CASRGTSQGVVGKLFF. The full variable domain, rest sourced from reference TRBV5-1 and TRBJ1-4, is KAGVTQTPRYLIKTRGQQVTLSCSPISGHRSVSWYQQTPGQGLQFLFEYFSETQRNKGNFPGRFSGRQFSNSRSEMNVSTLELGDSALYLCASRGTSQGVVGKLFFGSGTQLSVL.

This clonotype has just a few counts. The DNA for the CDR3 is TGTGCCAGTACCCTGGGAGCGGGAGAGACCTACGAGCAGTACTTC. This gives the protein CASTLGAGETYEQYF. This chain connects TRBV19 to TRBJ2-7, with 8 bases identical to TRBD2. Trimming took 7 bases from V and 2 from J; bases not matched to a gene: 10. Germline lookup yields CDR1 LNHDA and CDR2 SQIVND (reference sequence). This CDR3 comprises 15 residues.

This clonotype was observed a handful of times. The chain employs TRBV20-1 and TRBJ1-2; D not resolved. Trimming cost V 3 bases and J 8 bases, with 10 bases left between them. Germline V lookup: CDR1 DFQATT, CDR2 SNEGSKA (reference sequence). CDR3 size: 11 residues. The CDR3 here is CSASSPGGYTF. The CDR3 nucleotides read TGCAGTGCTAGTAGTCCCGGAGGCTACACCTTC.

Details on this clonotype: It may be a read error: a sequence one base away is much more abundant. V usage is TRBV5-1 and J usage is TRBJ2-1; 10 positions match TRBD2. Germline CDR1 reads SGHRS; CDR2 reads YFSETQ. J was trimmed by 8 bases and V by 3 bases; bases with no gene match: 17. The CDR3 runs to 18 residues. The DNA for the CDR3 is TGCGCCAGCAGCTCGGCCAACTCGGGCCTAGCGGGAGATTATGAGCAGTTCTTC. Protein: CASSSANSGLAGDYEQFF.

The chain employs TRBV7-9 and TRBJ1-1, with D unclear. The CDR3 length is 15 residues. V lost 1 base and J 0 bases, leaving 9 bases between the germline ends. Germline V gene sequence: CDR1 SEHNR, CDR2 FQNEAQ (reference sequence). CDR3 protein: CASSLERVMNTEAFF. CDR3 bases: TGTGCCAGCAGCTTAGAACGGGTCATGAACACTGAAGCTTTCTTT. Combining the CDR3 with reference TRBV7-9 and TRBJ1-1 gives the whole variable domain DTGVSQNPRHKITKRGQNVTFRCDPISEHNRLYWYRQTLGQGPEFLTYFQNEAQLEKSRLLSDRFSAERPKGSFSTLEIQRTEQGDSAMYLCASSLERVMNTEAFFGQGTRLTVV.

In this sample, this clonotype turned up many times. The DNA for the CDR3 is TGTGCCAGCATCCCGGGACAGGGGGCGATCGGCAATCAGCCCCAGCATTTT. Translating it yields CASIPGQGAIGNQPQHF. The rearrangement uses TRBV6-1 and TRBJ1-5; 12 bases agree with TRBD1. The CDR3 is 17 residues long. The germline gives CDR1 MNHNS, CDR2 SASEGT. J was trimmed by 2 bases and V by 7 bases; bases with no gene match: 9.

This clonotype was observed a few times. This rearrangement joins TRBV27 to TRBJ2-3; TRBD2 matches 13 bases. Germline lookup yields CDR1 MNHEY and CDR2 SMNVEV (reference sequence). The CDR3 consists of 16 residues. The junction had 7 bases not matched to a gene; V was cut back by 6 bases and J by 4 bases. The CDR3 DNA is TGTGCCAGCAGCCTACGGACTAGCGGGAGCGCAGATACGCAGTATTTT. It specifies CASSLRTSGSADTQYF.